The TCR beta chain described here comes from a study of T-cell reconstitution after alpha-beta-depleted transplantation in children. This clonotype occurred many times. What it binds is not known. Whole-study findings and limits: Several patients had high TCRbeta diversity at day 60; it came from surviving recipient T cells and thymic progenitors. Roughly two months post-transplant, alpha-beta T cells reportedly originated from several hundred graft clones that had expanded.

V shed 7 bases and J shed 4 bases, with 12 bases lying between them. The CDR3 totals 13 residues. TCRbeta library construction was performed incorporating unique molecular identifiers. TCRdb passed the PCR reads through MiXCR, listing each CDR3 protein once. Of nearly 200,000 distinct CDR3 sequences in the sample, 6.3% were seen once. V is TRBV12-3 or TRBV12-4 and J is TRBJ2-3, with D possibly TRBD2 on 5 matching bases. The sequence derives from a girl under two years old with combined immunodeficiency, due to receive a stem cell transplant. Sequences were derived from PBMCs, sampled before TCRalphabeta/CD19-depleted stem cell transplant. The CDR3 loop is CASTLGNPDTQYF. For the CDR3, the DNA is TGTGCCAGCACCCTCGGGAACCCAGATACGCAGTATTTT.